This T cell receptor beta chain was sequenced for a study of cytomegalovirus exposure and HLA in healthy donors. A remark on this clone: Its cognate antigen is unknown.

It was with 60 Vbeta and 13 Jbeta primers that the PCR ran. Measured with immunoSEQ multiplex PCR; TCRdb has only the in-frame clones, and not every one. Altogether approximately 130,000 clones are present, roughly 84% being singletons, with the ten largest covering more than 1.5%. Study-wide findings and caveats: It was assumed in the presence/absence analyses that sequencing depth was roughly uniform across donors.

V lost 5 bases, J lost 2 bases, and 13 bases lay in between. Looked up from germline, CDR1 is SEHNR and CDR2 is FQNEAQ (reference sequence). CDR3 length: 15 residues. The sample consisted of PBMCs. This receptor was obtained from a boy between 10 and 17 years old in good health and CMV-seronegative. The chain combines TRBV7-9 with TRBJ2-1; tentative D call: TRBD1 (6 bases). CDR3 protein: CASSTYRAPYNEQFF. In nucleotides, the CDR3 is TGTGCCAGCAGCACTTACAGGGCCCCCTACAATGAGCAGTTCTTC. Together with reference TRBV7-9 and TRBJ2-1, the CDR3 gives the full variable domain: DTGVSQNPRHKITKRGQNVTFRCDPISEHNRLYWYRQTLGQGPEFLTYFQNEAQLEKSRLLSDRFSAERPKGSFSTLEIQRTEQGDSAMYLCASSTYRAPYNEQFFGPGTRLTVL.